These 20 T cell receptor beta chains share one sample of origin, sequenced in a study of tissue T cells after allogeneic stem cell transplantation. Assay used: immunoSEQ multiplex PCR; TCRdb lists only in-frame clones, some missing. The table includes 48,000 or so clones, roughly 75% detected once. Sequencing input: sorted cells pooled from one or two spleens. Receptor source: a pool of C57BL/6 mice in good health.

Comments on this clone: Germline and genes: mouse. The CDR3 goes on 1 residue after the read ends, and that part is filled in from the germline J gene. J is TRBJ2-1 and V is TRBV1; TRBD2 aligns across 12 bases. Germline CDR1 and CDR2: NSQYPW and LRSPGD (reference sequence). With 3 bases clipped from V and 7 bases from J, the junction kept 4 bases outside the gene matches. The CDR3 covers 15 residues. The CDR3 spells CTCSAGTGGQAEQFF. The DNA read from the CDR3 is TGCACCTGCAGTGCCGGGACTGGGGGGCAGGCTGAGCAGTTC.

With regard to this clone: Gene names follow the mouse nomenclature. The CDR3 extends 1 residue past the end of the read, so its final part is completed from the germline J gene. This chain joins TRBV1 and TRBJ2-5; D gene ambiguous. Trimming cost V 1 base and J 0 bases, with 2 bases left between them. The CDR3 spans 13 residues. Germline V gives CDR1 NSQYPW, CDR2 LRSPGD (reference sequence). CDR3 residues: CTCSAGNQDTQYF. The sequenced CDR3 bases are TGCACCTGCAGTGCAGGGAACCAAGACACCCAGTAC.

As concerns this clone: Gene names follow the mouse nomenclature. The CDR3 is cut off 1 residue early in the read; its end comes from the germline J gene. Additional DNA sequences in this sample encode the identical CDR3. This rearrangement joins TRBV4 to TRBJ1-6; D might be TRBD1 (6 bases). TRBJ1-6 is labeled an ORF, and its function is uncertain. The length of the CDR3 is 14 residues. The V and J ends lost 5 bases and 7 bases respectively, with 12 bases between them. Germline-derived CDR1 and CDR2 are LGHDT and YNNKQL (reference sequence). This CDR3 reads CASSLQGGNSPLYF. CDR3 DNA (partial): TGTGCCAGCAGCCTACAGGGTGGGAATTCGCCCCTCTAC.

In this sample, this clone turned up a few times. Gene names are mouse gene names. The CDR3 end falls 1 residue outside the read, so it is completed with the germline J gene. This chain connects TRBV14 to TRBJ2-7; 8 bases are a match to TRBD2. Germline V gives CDR1 SGHDT, CDR2 FRDEAV. This CDR3 spans 14 amino acids. The V segment lost 1 base and the J segment 1 base; nucleotides outside the gene matches: 1. The CDR3 is CASSFAGGSYEQYF. CDR3 DNA (partial): TGTGCCAGCAGTTTCGCTGGGGGGTCCTATGAACAGTAC.

With regard to this clone: Mouse germline and gene names are used. The read stops 1 residue short of the end of the CDR3; the missing end is completed from the germline J gene. The genes are TRBV3 and TRBJ2-1, with D tentatively TRBD1 (6 bases). The CDR3 spans 13 residues. Trimming shortened V by 7 bases and J by 6 bases, and 13 bases separated the two germline ends. CDR1 and CDR2 (germline): SNHLY, FYNGKV (reference sequence). The CDR3 loop is CASKSGEGAEQFF. The covered CDR3 bases are TGTGCCAGCAAATCAGGGGAGGGTGCTGAGCAGTTC.

On this clone itself: Mouse gene names and germline throughout. The sequenced fragment ends 1 residue before the CDR3 boundary, so the rest is inferred from the germline J gene. The genes are TRBV13-3 and TRBJ2-3; 9 nucleotides agree with TRBD2. After removal of 6 bases from V and 0 bases from J, the junction contained 14 bases not matched to a gene. Germline values: CDR1 NNHDY, CDR2 SYVADS. The CDR3 spans 18 residues. CDR3 residues: CASTSDNGGARSAETLYF. The part of the CDR3 DNA that was read is TGTGCCAGCACTTCGGACAATGGGGGGGCGCGGAGTGCAGAAACGCTGTAT.

This clone was observed a single time. Gene names are mouse gene names. The CDR3 goes on 1 residue after the read ends, and that part is filled in from the germline J gene. The rearrangement uses TRBV19 and TRBJ2-1, with 9 bases lining up with TRBD2. J was trimmed by 1 base and V by 1 base; bases with no gene match: 0. Germline V gives CDR1 FNHDT, CDR2 SITEND (reference sequence). The CDR3 loop spans 15 amino acids. The covered CDR3 bases are TGTGCCAGCAGTATAACTGGGGGGAACTATGCTGAGCAGTTC. This encodes CASSITGGNYAEQF. The complete CDR3 protein is CASSITGGNYAEQFF.

As regards this clone: Mouse gene names apply. The CDR3 goes on 1 residue after the read ends, and that part is filled in from the germline J gene. V gene TRBV15 combines with J gene TRBJ2-5; D remains unclear. The CDR3 spans 13 residues. Trimming stripped 5 bases from V and 1 base from J, with 7 bases between. Looked up from germline, CDR1 is SGHND and CDR2 is FRSKSL. CDR3 bases read: TGTGCCAGCAGTCACAGAGACCAAGACACCCAGTAC. It yields the protein CASSHRDQDTQY. The full CDR3 protein is CASSHRDQDTQYF. Complete variable domain (other parts from reference TRBV15 and TRBJ2-5): DAGVTQTPRHEVAEKGQTIILKCEPVSGHNDLFWYRQTKIQGLELLSYFRSKSLMEDGGAFKDRFKAEMLNSSFSTLKIQPTEPKDSAVYLCASSHRDQDTQYFGPGTRLLVL.

About this clone: The gene names given are mouse names. The read finishes 1 residue shy of the CDR3 end, and the germline J gene is used to complete it. The chain joins TRBV19 to TRBJ2-1, with 8 positions matching TRBD2. This CDR3 has 14 residues. The germline V gene has CDR1 FNHDT and CDR2 SITEND (reference sequence). The V gene end was trimmed by 1 base and the J gene end by 5 bases; junction bases not matched to a gene: 2. CDR3 DNA, as far as it was read: TGTGCCAGCAGTATAAGGGGGGGCGATGCTGAGCAGTTC. Protein: CASSIRGGDAEQF. The complete CDR3 sequence is CASSIRGGDAEQFF.

Turning to this clone: The genes and germline here are from mouse. The CDR3 is cut off 1 residue early in the read; its end comes from the germline J gene. V is TRBV4 and J is TRBJ2-7, with TRBD1 matching over 7 bases. This CDR3 contains 12 residues. Germline-derived CDR1 and CDR2 are LGHDT and YNNKQL (reference sequence). With V trimmed by 3 bases and J by 7 bases, 3 bases remained unmatched. The chain's CDR3 is CASSYRGWEQYF. The DNA read from the CDR3 is TGTGCCAGCAGCTACAGGGGGTGGGAACAGTAC.

A word on this clone: The genes and germline here are from mouse. Here the CDR3 reads CASSTRDWGAYAEQFF. The CDR3 bases that were read are TGTGCCAGCAGTACCCGGGACTGGGGGGCCTATGCTGAGCAGTTC. The chain carries TRBV19 and TRBJ2-1, with 12 bases lining up with TRBD2. The CDR3 end falls 1 residue outside the read, so it is completed with the germline J gene. Germline CDR1 FNHDT, CDR2 SITEND (reference sequence). V lost 3 bases and J lost 3; bases outside the gene matches: 4. The CDR3 is made up of 16 amino acids.

Remarks on this clone: Gene names and germline refer to mouse. The CDR3 sequence: CASSLRGGAGTGQLYF. CDR3 DNA (partial): TGTGCCAGCAGTCTCCGAGGGGGCGCTGGCACCGGGCAGCTCTAC. The chain recombines TRBV24 with TRBJ2-2, with D perhaps matching TRBD1 (7 bases). The read halts 1 residue ahead of the CDR3 end, with the missing end drawn from the germline J gene. This CDR3 has 16 residues. The germline CDR1 and CDR2 sequences are KGHTA and FRNEEI. V lost 3 bases, J lost 4 bases, and 15 bases lay in between.

Turning to this clone: Gene names are the mouse ones. The read falls 1 residue short of the CDR3 end, and the missing part is taken from the germline J gene. The V and J genes are TRBV1 and TRBJ2-1; the match to TRBD1 covers 7 bases. The ends lost 3 bases at V and 0 bases at J; junction bases unmatched: 2. This CDR3 comprises 15 residues. Germline values: CDR1 NSQYPW, CDR2 LRSPGD (reference sequence). The sequenced CDR3 bases are TGCACCTGCAGTGCCCGACAGGGTAACTATGCTGAGCAGTTC. This codes for CTCSARQGNYAEQF. The CDR3 reads in full as CTCSARQGNYAEQFF.

A word on this clone: The genes are named according to mouse. The read finishes 1 residue shy of the CDR3 end, and the germline J gene is used to complete it. This chain uses TRBV17 with TRBJ2-7, with TRBD2 matching 11 bases. Germline lookup yields CDR1 MNHDT and CDR2 YYDKIL. CDR3 length: 15 residues. The V and J ends lost 3 bases and 0 bases, in that order; junction bases with no gene match: 1. Partial CDR3 DNA: TGTGCTAGCAGTAGGACTGGGGGGGGCTCCTATGAACAGTAC. It is translated as CASSRTGGGSYEQY. The whole CDR3 protein reads CASSRTGGGSYEQYF.

This clone was recorded a few times. Mouse gene names apply. Sequencing ends 1 residue short of the CDR3 end; the germline J gene provides the rest. The rearrangement links TRBV13-2 to TRBJ2-7; TRBD2 matches at 7 bases. V lost 5 bases to trimming and J lost 4 bases; unmatched junction nucleotides: 3. CDR1 NNHNN and CDR2 SYGAGS come from the germline V gene (reference sequence). The CDR3 is 12 residues long. The part of the CDR3 DNA that was read is TGTGCCAGCGGGCCGACTGGGTATGAACAGTAC. As protein: CASGPTGYEQY. The entire CDR3 is CASGPTGYEQYF.

In the case of this clone: Any gene name here is a mouse gene name. The read stops 1 residue short of the end of the CDR3; the missing end is completed from the germline J gene. J is TRBJ2-7 and V is TRBV31, with D unclear. The CDR3 totals 11 residues. V was trimmed by 1 base and J by 6 bases, leaving 7 bases between them. Germline values: CDR1 GKSSPN, CDR2 SITVG. CDR3 sequence reads: CAWSQPIEQYF. The covered CDR3 bases are TGTGCCTGGAGTCAACCGATTGAACAGTAC.

This clone was counted only a few times. Gene names are mouse gene names. The read ends 1 residue before the CDR3 terminus; that terminus is restored from the germline J gene. The chain recombines TRBV5 with TRBJ2-7, with D unclear. The CDR3 contains 13 residues. The V end lost 0 bases, the J end lost 4 bases, and 7 bases lay between the germline ends. CDR1 and CDR2 (germline): LGHNA, YNLKQL (reference sequence). Incomplete CDR3 DNA: TGTGCCAGCAGCCAAGAGTCGCATTATGAACAGTAC. This gives the protein CASSQESHYEQY. The full CDR3 is CASSQESHYEQYF.

On this clone: Here the gene names and germline are mouse. The CDR3 goes on 1 residue after the read ends, and that part is filled in from the germline J gene. The J gene is TRBJ1-4, the V gene TRBV13-1; unclear D gene. CDR1 and CDR2 from the germline V gene are NSHNY and SYGAGN. The CDR3 is made up of 14 amino acids. Trimming shortened V by 5 bases and J by 1 base, and 9 bases separated the two germline ends. The CDR3 is CASRDNPSNERLFF. The part of the CDR3 DNA that was read is TGTGCCAGCAGAGACAACCCTTCCAACGAAAGATTATTT.

As for this clone: The genes are named according to mouse. With the read ending 1 residue before the CDR3 end, the germline J gene is used to fill in that end. J is TRBJ1-4 and V is TRBV12-1; 8 bases are shared with TRBD1. With 0 bases clipped from V and 4 bases from J, the junction kept 3 bases outside the gene matches. The germline V gene encodes CDR1 SGHSN and CDR2 HYEKVE. The CDR3 runs 15 residues. CDR3 region: CASSLGQGHNERLFF. Incomplete CDR3 DNA: TGTGCCAGCTCTCTCGGACAGGGCCACAACGAAAGATTATTT.

About this clone: All gene names here are mouse names. From the germline J gene comes the end of the CDR3, since the read stops 1 residue before it. The chain uses TRBV29 and TRBJ1-3, with D possibly being TRBD1 (6 bases). This CDR3 comprises 15 residues. V lost 2 bases, J lost 0 bases, and 8 bases lay in between. The germline V gene has CDR1 MSHET and CDR2 SYDVDS. The sequenced part of the CDR3 DNA is TGTGCTAGCAGTTTACAGGGGAATTCTGGAAATACGCTCTAT. Residues: CASSLQGNSGNTLY. The CDR3, in full, reads CASSLQGNSGNTLYF. The whole variable domain, filled in from reference TRBV29 and TRBJ1-3, reads DMKVTQMPRYLIKRMGENVLLECGQDMSHETMYWYRQDPGLGLQLIYISYDVDSNSEGDIPKGYRVSRKKREHFSLILDSAKTNQTSVYFCASSLQGNSGNTLYFGEGSRLIVV.